This TCR beta chain was sequenced in a study of blood T cell repertoires in COVID-19. Under the authors' procedure: How many nucleated cells were present was estimated from reference gene primer amplification. Sequencing used immunoSEQ multiplex PCR; TCRdb keeps in-frame clones, though not all of them. Clone size and V and J calls were adopted from that table, with D and trimming inferred from the DNA. The repertoire holds a few hundred thousand clones, with more than 70% as singletons. The study drew participants aged about 18 to 95 years from 20 to 30 US areas. The origin of this receptor is a woman aged 40 to 55 with acute COVID-19. The specimen was PBMCs or T cells enriched from blood (not recorded which).

In DNA, the CDR3 is TGCGCCAGCAGCCAAGAGGGGGAGGGGTTTGGGGCCAACGTCCTGACTTTC. It encodes CASSQEGEGFGANVLTF. The chain is built from TRBV4-3 and TRBJ2-6; 7 bases match TRBD2. V dropped 0 bases and J dropped 3; count of bases not matched to a gene: 5. The CDR3 has 17 amino acids. CDR1 LGHNA and CDR2 YSLEER come from the germline V gene.